Listed below are T cell receptor beta chains from one sample, sequenced in a study of blood T cell repertoires in COVID-19. Method: immunoSEQ multiplex PCR; TCRdb's copy keeps in-frame clones and lacks some. The data hold about 280,000 clones, with about 85% observed a single time. What was sequenced was PBMCs or T cells enriched from blood (not recorded which). These receptors were collected from a woman between 50 and 59 years old who had recovered from COVID-19. Both conserved end residues are part of each CDR3. Fields, in order: J gene, D gene, clone size, V gene, CDR3 DNA, CDR3 protein. The D gene is left open where the match is weak. Clone sizes are given selectively: once, few, many, or a class where the clone is expanded.

TRBJ1-1	NA	NA	TRBV7-9	TGTGCCAGCAGCTCACGGGGGGACAACACTGAAGCTTTCTTT	CASSSRGDNTEAFF
TRBJ2-7	TRBD1	NA	TRBV15	TGTGCCACCAGCAGAGGGGGACAGGGATCCTACGAGCAGTACTTC	CATSRGGQGSYEQYF
TRBJ1-3	NA	NA	TRBV3-1/TRBV3-2	TGTGCCAGCAGCCTCCCGGGGGCTGGAAACACCATATATTTT	CASSLPGAGNTIYF
TRBJ2-5	TRBD1	NA	TRBV7-9	TGTGCCAGCAGCTTAGATGGCAGGGGGCGCGAGGAGACCCAGTACTTC	CASSLDGRGREETQYF
TRBJ1-2	TRBD1	NA	TRBV9	TGTGCCAGCAGCGTAACTGGACAGGGGGGTGGCTACACCTTC	CASSVTGQGGGYTF
TRBJ2-7	TRBD2	once	TRBV7-9	TGTGCCAGCAGCTTAATTAGCGGGGCCTCGGCGGGCGAGCAGTACTTC	CASSLISGASAGEQYF
TRBJ2-3	NA	NA	TRBV24-1	TGTGCCACCAGTGACCCAGGGGCGGCAGATACGCAGTATTTT	CATSDPGAADTQYF
TRBJ1-2	NA	NA	TRBV4-2	TGTGCCAGCAGCCAACCGGGGCAGGGGATCTATGGCTACACCTTC	CASSQPGQGIYGYTF
TRBJ1-5	NA	once	TRBV7-9	TGTGCCAGCAGCTTAGACGGAGGTTTTGGAAATCAGCCCCAGCATTTT	CASSLDGGFGNQPQHF
TRBJ1-1	NA	NA	TRBV4-1	TGCGCCAGCAGCCAAGATGGGGGCGCGGACACTGAAGCTTTCTTT	CASSQDGGADTEAFF
TRBJ1-4	TRBD1	few	TRBV5-1	TGCGCCAGCAGCCAAGGACAGGGTTTCGAAAAACTGTTTTTT	CASSQGQGFEKLFF
TRBJ2-3	TRBD2	NA	TRBV5-8	TGTGCCAGCCCGTCACTAGCGTCCTCCACAGATACGCAGTATTTT	CASPSLASSTDTQYF
TRBJ1-2	TRBD1	NA	TRBV7-9	TGTGCCAGCAGCTTGGAGGACAGGGGCCATGGCTACACCTTC	CASSLEDRGHGYTF
TRBJ1-1	TRBD1	NA	TRBV12-3/TRBV12-4	TGTGCCAGCATTGGACAGGGGCGCACTGAAGCTTTCTTT	CASIGQGRTEAFF
TRBJ1-1	NA	NA	TRBV3-1/TRBV3-2	TGTGCCAGCAGCCGCACAGGGTTTGGCACTGAAGCTTTCTTT	CASSRTGFGTEAFF
TRBJ1-6	NA	NA	TRBV5-6	TGTGCCAGCAGCCCTTTCCTGTCTAAGCGGCCCCTCCACTTT	CASSPFLSKRPLHF
TRBJ1-6	NA	NA	TRBV6-5	TGTGCCAGCAGTTACTCCTCGACAGGCTATAATTCACCCCTCCACTTT	CASSYSSTGYNSPLHF
TRBJ1-2	NA	NA	TRBV28	TGTGCCAGCAGTCCGACAGGAGATGGCTACACCTTC	CASSPTGDGYTF
TRBJ1-1	NA	few	TRBV30	TGTGCCTGGACTACGACGGGGGGTAGGGACACTGAAGCTTTCTTT	CAWTTTGGRDTEAFF
TRBJ2-6	NA	NA	TRBV5-1	TGCGCCAGCAGCTTGGGGGACAGCGGGTCCAACGTCCTGACTTTC	CASSLGDSGSNVLTF
TRBJ2-2	NA	NA	TRBV29-1	TGCAGCGTTGTTGCAGGGTGGAACACCGGGGAGCTGTTTTTT	CSVVAGWNTGELFF
TRBJ1-2	NA	NA	TRBV5-5	TGTGCCAGCCGATCGAGAGGCATCGGCAGGGAACGGGATGGCTACACCTTC	CASRSRGIGRERDGYTF
TRBJ2-1	NA	few	TRBV13	TGTGCCAGTGGTCGGGGGGCGCGCAATGAGCAGTTCTTC	CASGRGARNEQFF
TRBJ2-5	NA	NA	TRBV12-3/TRBV12-4	TGTGCCAGCAAAGAGGGAGAGGGCGAGACCCAGTACTTC	CASKEGEGETQYF
TRBJ1-6	TRBD1	NA	TRBV7-9	TGTGCCAGCAGCTTAGGGGTGAGGGGGCGTGGTGATTCACCCCTCCACTTT	CASSLGVRGRGDSPLHF
TRBJ2-1	NA	NA	TRBV11-1	TGTGCCAGCAGCTTAGTGGGGGGTGAGCAGTTCTTC	CASSLVGGEQFF
TRBJ1-4	NA	NA	TRBV2	TGTGCCAGCACCGTAGGGGACATCCTCTTCAGTGAAAAACTGTTTTTT	CASTVGDILFSEKLFF
TRBJ2-2	NA	NA	TRBV9	TGTGCCAGCAGCGTAGGAGGACAGACGAACACCGGGGAGCTGTTTTTT	CASSVGGQTNTGELFF
TRBJ1-1	NA	NA	TRBV19	TGTGCCAGTGCCCCGCAGGGAATGAACACTGAAGCTTTCTTT	CASAPQGMNTEAFF
TRBJ1-3	TRBD1	NA	TRBV6-5	TGTGCCAGCAGTCCCGTACAGGGGACCATATATTTT	CASSPVQGTIYF
TRBJ1-1	NA	few	TRBV28	TGTGCCAGCAGCACTTTCAGGGCCATGAACACTGAAGCTTTCTTT	CASSTFRAMNTEAFF
TRBJ1-6	NA	NA	TRBV10-2	TGCGCCAGCAGTGTATCGGGCGGGAATTCACCCCTCCACTTT	CASSVSGGNSPLHF
TRBJ2-3	TRBD2	NA	TRBV30	TGTGCCTGGAGTGTTGTCTCTAGCGGGGGAGGTACGCAGTATTTT	CAWSVVSSGGGTQYF
TRBJ2-5	NA	NA	TRBV7-9	TGTGCCAGCAGCTTAGAAGCGGCAGGGGCAGAGACCCAGTACTTC	CASSLEAAGAETQYF
TRBJ2-2	TRBD1	NA	TRBV30	TGTGCCTGGAGTAACCCCGGGACAGGAGACACCGGGGAGCTGTTTTTT	CAWSNPGTGDTGELFF
TRBJ1-2	NA	NA	TRBV28	TGTGCCAGCAGTTTGCGTGTTGGGCGCTACACCTTC	CASSLRVGRYTF
TRBJ2-2	NA	NA	TRBV5-1	TGCGCCAGCAGCTTGGAGGGACAACCGTCCACCGGGGAGCTGTTTTTT	CASSLEGQPSTGELFF
TRBJ1-1	TRBD1	NA	TRBV6-1	TGTGCCAGCAGTGATCCTCGACAGGGAGAAGCTTTCTTT	CASSDPRQGEAFF
TRBJ1-2	NA	NA	TRBV4-1	TGCGCCAGCAGCCAAGATCGGCAGGAAAGCAACTATGGCTACACCTTC	CASSQDRQESNYGYTF
TRBJ2-3	NA	NA	TRBV20-1	TGCAGTGCTAGTGCGCTACCTAGCACAGATACGCAGTATTTT	CSASALPSTDTQYF
TRBJ1-2	TRBD1	NA	TRBV5-1	TGCGCCAGCATGCCTGGACAGGCCAACTATGGCTACACCTTC	CASMPGQANYGYTF
TRBJ1-1	NA	NA	TRBV4-1	TGCGCCAGCAGCCAAGAAAGAGTAACTTTTGAAGCTTTCTTT	CASSQERVTFEAFF
TRBJ2-5	TRBD2	NA	TRBV5-1	TGCGCCAGCAGCACTATACCGGGACTAGCGAAAGAGACCCAGTACTTC	CASSTIPGLAKETQYF
TRBJ1-5	TRBD1	NA	TRBV27	TGTGCCAGCAGCCCAGGGACAGGGGGCGACGGACAGCCCCAGCATTTT	CASSPGTGGDGQPQHF
TRBJ1-5	NA	NA	TRBV7-9	TGTGCCAGCAGCTTAGGGCAGGGGCCGACTCAGCCCCAGCATTTT	CASSLGQGPTQPQHF
TRBJ1-3	NA	NA	TRBV5-6	TGTGCCAGCAGCCCTCGAAGCTACTCTGGAAACACCATATATTTT	CASSPRSYSGNTIYF
TRBJ1-2	TRBD1	NA	TRBV19	TGTGCCAGTAGTAATTCGGGACAGGGGGTATACACCTTC	CASSNSGQGVYTF
TRBJ2-1	TRBD1	NA	TRBV29-1	TGCAGCGTTGAATCGACAGGGGCGAATGAGCAGTTCTTC	CSVESTGANEQFF
TRBJ2-7	NA	NA	TRBV27	TGTGCCAGCAGTGACAACAGGGTCCACGAGCAGTACTTC	CASSDNRVHEQYF
TRBJ1-3	TRBD1	few	TRBV28	TGTGCCAGCAGTTTACCCGGGACAGGTTTGGACACCATATATTTT	CASSLPGTGLDTIYF
TRBJ2-1	TRBD2	once	TRBV7-9	TGTGCCAGCAGCTCACTAGCGGGAGGGCCAAGATTGGATGAGCAGTTCTTC	CASSSLAGGPRLDEQFF
TRBJ1-2	TRBD1	NA	TRBV6-5	TGTGCCAGCAGAAGGACAGGGTCTGATGGCTACACCTTC	CASRRTGSDGYTF
TRBJ2-1	TRBD1	NA	TRBV7-6	TGTGCCAGCAGCCTCCGACAGGGAAGGTCCTACAATGAGCAGTTCTTC	CASSLRQGRSYNEQFF
TRBJ2-3	NA	NA	TRBV27	TGTGCCAGCAGTTACAAGCGGGGCACAGATACGCAGTATTTT	CASSYKRGTDTQYF
TRBJ1-3	NA	NA	TRBV6-5	TGTGCCAGCAGTTACTCAGGGGTTGCTGGAAACACCATATATTTT	CASSYSGVAGNTIYF
TRBJ1-1	NA	NA	TRBV5-1	TGCGCCAGCAGCTCACATACAGGTGGCACTGAAGCTTTCTTT	CASSSHTGGTEAFF
TRBJ2-1	TRBD2	once	TRBV7-6	TGTGCCAGCAGCTTAAAGAGGGGGACTAGCGGGAATTCCTACAATGAGCAGTTCTTC	CASSLKRGTSGNSYNEQFF